This T cell receptor beta chain comes out of a study of shared clonotypes between healthy human individuals. Germline V lookup: CDR1 SGHRS, CDR2 YFSETQ. V lost 3 bases and J lost 7, with 11 bases in between. CDR3 length equals 13 residues. Assay: immunoSEQ multiplex PCR; the TCRdb copy retains only in-frame clones and omits some. Among over 950,000 clones listed, about 80% were seen once. This clone was observed many times. Sequencing used memory CD4+ T cells from PBMCs. Stated subset: CD45RA-negative fraction. The chain uses TRBV5-1 and TRBJ2-1; D is undetermined. This sequence originates from a young man in good health. Some clones in this sample may be carry-over from other donors' samples. The CDR3, as DNA: TGCGCCAGCAGCTCCCTGGGCGGAAATGAGCAGTTCTTC. Its translation: CASSSLGGNEQFF.